This T cell receptor (beta chain) was profiled in a study of identifying expanded T cells in peripheral blood. As concerns this clone: At one end, the junction sequence differs from germline, possibly due to a read error.

CDR1 and CDR2 from the germline V gene are LGHNA and YNFKEQ. The CDR3 sequence is 15 residues long. TCRdb keeps only in-frame clones here, not all; method: immunoSEQ multiplex PCR. The sample includes 130,000 or so clones, 75% to 90% of them seen just once. The sample consisted of blood. This clonotype originated in a person between 18 and 75 years old in good health. This chain links TRBV4-2 with TRBJ2-7; a weak D match, TRBD1 (5 bases). This CDR3 is CASGQPQGSSYEQYF. CDR3 coding DNA: TGTGCCAGCGGCCAACCCCAGGGTAGCTCCTACGAGCAGTACTTC.